A single T cell receptor (beta chain) is shown here with its context. Antigen: not known. Staff drew 8 to 10 milliliters of peripheral blood from each donor. V lost 0 bases to trimming and J lost 4 bases, with 7 bases between them. Germline values: CDR1 SGHRS, CDR2 YFSETQ. The CDR3 has 14 amino acids. The data derive from a study of blood T cells in healthy people across ages. General observations from the study: Donor CMV infection status was unknown, possibly confounding age-related changes in expanded clonotypes.

A second PCR of about 6 to 11 cycles used a sample-barcoded 5' primer and a J-beta primer mix. TCRdb itself ran the 5' RACE reads through MiXCR, one entry per CDR3 protein. The sample has more than 450,000 distinct CDR3 sequences; 27% are singletons. These data also featured in a second study, about T cells of mothers and their children. That paper notes: Nine systemically healthy Caucasian donors: three mothers, six children.

The chain recombines TRBV5-1 with TRBJ2-2; D not resolved. The receptor comes from a boy younger than 10 in good health. Sequencing was performed on blood. The CDR3 sequence: CASSLDPSTGELFF. In DNA, the CDR3 is TGCGCCAGCAGCTTGGATCCCAGCACCGGGGAGCTGTTTTTT.